This T cell receptor beta chain was sequenced during a study of blood T cells in healthy people across ages. Whole-study context: The capture of about one barcoded beta molecule per two T cells was achieved by template switching.

This CDR3 contains 15 residues. Germline CDR1 reads SGHTA; CDR2 reads FQGNSA. V dropped 2 bases and J dropped 0 bases, with 10 bases sitting between them. Combining a sample-barcoded 5' primer with a J-beta primer mix, a second PCR ran for roughly 6 to 11 cycles. Via MiXCR, TCRdb re-called the 5' RACE reads, giving one row per CDR3 protein. The table has around 1,900,000 distinct CDR3 sequences, around 42% seen once. Study-level findings and limits: Roughly linear age-related decline in beta diversity appeared, significant by age 40.

On this clonotype: Its antigen is not identified.

This sequence joins TRBV7-2 and TRBJ1-1; D ambiguous. The sample taken for sequencing was blood. The clonotype comes from a human donor in good health. DNA of the CDR3: TGTGCCAGCAGCTTATTGGGCAGGATGAACACTGAAGCTTTCTTT. It specifies CASSLLGRMNTEAFF.